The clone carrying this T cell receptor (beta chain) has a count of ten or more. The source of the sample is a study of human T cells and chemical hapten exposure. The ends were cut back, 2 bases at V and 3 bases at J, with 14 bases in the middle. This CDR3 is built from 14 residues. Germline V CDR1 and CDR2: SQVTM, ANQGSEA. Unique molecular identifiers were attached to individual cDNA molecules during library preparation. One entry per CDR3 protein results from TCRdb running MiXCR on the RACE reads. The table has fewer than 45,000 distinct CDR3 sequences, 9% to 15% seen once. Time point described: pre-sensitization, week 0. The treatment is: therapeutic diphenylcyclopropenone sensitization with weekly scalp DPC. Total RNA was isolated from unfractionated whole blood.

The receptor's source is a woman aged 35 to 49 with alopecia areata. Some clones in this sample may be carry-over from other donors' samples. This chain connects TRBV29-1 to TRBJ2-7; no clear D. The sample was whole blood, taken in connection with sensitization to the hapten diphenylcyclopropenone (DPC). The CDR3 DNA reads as TGCAGCGTTGAATGGGCCGAGTCCAACTACGAGCAGTACTTC. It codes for CSVEWAESNYEQYF.